This T cell receptor beta chain was identified during a study of cytomegalovirus exposure and HLA in healthy donors. Points from the study as a whole: When analyzed later, a missense DCLRE1C variant was found to be linked to TCR beta V- and J-gene trimming.

Points on this clone: Its antigen is not identified.

Primers: 60 Vbeta forward and 13 Jbeta reverse. Data came from immunoSEQ multiplex PCR; TCRdb stores just in-frame clones and leaves some out. The table lists under 200,000 clones, 82% of them singletons. Germline values: CDR1 SGHAT, CDR2 FQNNGV. V was clipped by 0 bases and J by 7 bases, with 15 bases between them. The CDR3 runs to 15 residues. The sample consisted of PBMCs. The receptor's source is a woman younger than 35 in good health and CMV-seronegative. The gene calls are TRBV11-2 and TRBJ2-5, with D possibly being TRBD2 (6 bases). CDR3 sequence: CASSLEVGRDRTQYF. The CDR3 DNA reads TGTGCCAGCAGCTTAGAGGTCGGGCGGGATCGGACCCAGTACTTC.